Included here is one TCR beta chain sequence, with context. Only one count was recorded for this clonotype. It has no known antigen specificity. It has no much larger one-base neighbor in the sample; base qualities were not kept. A single read constitutes weak evidence. This record belongs to a study of CD8+CD57+ T cells in acquired aplastic anemia (dated by TCRdb to the late 2010s). Regarding the study in general: DNA extracted from sorted CD4+ and CD8+ cells had a mean of about 3.3 ug, with a range of about 0.19 to 30 ug. Healthy donor samples averaged approximately 10 million reads for CD4+ and 11 million to 12 million for CD8+ cells. Overall study outcomes, separate from this receptor: Roughly 29 CD8+ CDR3 sequences were found to be shared between patients and controls, but these sequences appeared to be highly expressed in patients and within the immunodominant clones of the patients. Between patients and healthy controls, no significant difference in CD8+ Simpson's diversity was found (P=0.060).

The cysteine opens and the phenylalanine closes a CDR3 of 13 amino acids. This entry keeps only the CDR3 DNA: 39 bases, framed from base 1. Ends trimmed: V by 5 bases, J by 7 bases; bases unmatched to a gene: 3. The germline V gene supplies CDR1 KGHDR and CDR2 SFDVKD. Profiling of TCR beta VDJ combinations and CDR3 sequences used genomic DNA as the template. An Illumina HiSeq 2000 was used for TCR repertoire sequencing. Concerning the study's data processing: TRBV/TRBJ rearrangement plots, CDR3 size and DJ length profiles, and Simpson's diversity index were used to assess repertoires. The most abundant DNA sequence in the deep sequencing data was taken as the immunodominant clone. CDR3 amino acid sequences were checked for sharing between subjects and were compared against published repertoires and the VDJdb database. TCRdb itself trimmed the public reads at Q25 with fastp, ran MiXCR and retained productive beta chains. Records with the same CDR3 protein are collapsed into one entry carrying the most frequent genes and DNA. It is TCRdb's table, rather than the study itself, that gives the V and J calls and clone size. Recorded for this sample are about 130,000 distinct CDR3 sequences; about half of them occurred a single time. Jointly, the top ten make up about 2.3% of the sample.

In the study, sorted CD4+ and CD8+ blood T cells from patients with severe aplastic anemia and from healthy subjects underwent deep sequencing of TCR repertoires. Ficoll-Paque density gradient centrifugation was used to isolate peripheral blood mononuclear cells. Before DNA extraction, CD4+ and CD8+ T cells were sorted with FACS or magnetic beads. Here the chain combines TRBV24-1 and TRBJ1-5; 8 junctional bases match TRBD1. Sequenced input: sorted CD4+, CD8+, or CD8+CD57+ T cells (not recorded which) from PBMCs. The receptor was derived from a human donor in good health, serving as a control. The CDR3 region: CATSGTGPQPQHF. Read as DNA, the sequence is TGTGCCACCAGTGGGACAGGGCCCCAGCCCCAGCATTTT.